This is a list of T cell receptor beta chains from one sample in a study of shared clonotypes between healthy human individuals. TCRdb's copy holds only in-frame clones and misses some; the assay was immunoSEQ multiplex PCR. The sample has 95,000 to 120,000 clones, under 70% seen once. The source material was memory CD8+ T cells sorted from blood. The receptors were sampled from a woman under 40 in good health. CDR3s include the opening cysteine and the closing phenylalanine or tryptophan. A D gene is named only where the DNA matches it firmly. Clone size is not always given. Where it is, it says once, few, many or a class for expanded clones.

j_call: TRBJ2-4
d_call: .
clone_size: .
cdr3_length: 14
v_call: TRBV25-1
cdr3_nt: TGTGCCAGCAGTGAGCAGGCCGACAAAAACATTCAGTACTTC
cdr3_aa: CASSEQADKNIQYF

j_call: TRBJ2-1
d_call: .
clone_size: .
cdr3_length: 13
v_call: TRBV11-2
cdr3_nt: TGTGCCAGCAGCTTTTTGGGAGGTAATGAGCAGTTCTTC
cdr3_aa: CASSFLGGNEQFF

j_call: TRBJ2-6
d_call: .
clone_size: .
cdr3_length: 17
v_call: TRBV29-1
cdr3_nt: TGCAGCGTTGGGGACGGCGGAAGCTCTTCTGGGGCCAACGTCCTGACTTTC
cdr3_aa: CSVGDGGSSSGANVLTF

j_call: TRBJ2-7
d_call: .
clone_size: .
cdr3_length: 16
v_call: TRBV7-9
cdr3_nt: TGTGCCAGCAGCTCGCACTTGGGGGGCGAAACCTACGAGCAGTACTTC
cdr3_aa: CASSSHLGGETYEQYF

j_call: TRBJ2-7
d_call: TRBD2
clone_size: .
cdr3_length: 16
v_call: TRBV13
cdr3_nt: TGTGCCAGCAGCTCCAACGGCGGGAGGGATTCCTACGAGCAGTACTTC
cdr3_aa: CASSSNGGRDSYEQYF

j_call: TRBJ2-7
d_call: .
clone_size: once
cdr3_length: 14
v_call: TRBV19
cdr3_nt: TGTGCCAGTAGTAGGGGGGGCGATATCCACGAGCAGTACTTC
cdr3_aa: CASSRGGDIHEQYF

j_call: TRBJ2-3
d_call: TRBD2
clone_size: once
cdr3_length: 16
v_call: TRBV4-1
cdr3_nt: TGCGCCAGCAGCCAAGCCAGCGGGAGGGCGACAGATACGCAGTATTTT
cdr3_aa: CASSQASGRATDTQYF

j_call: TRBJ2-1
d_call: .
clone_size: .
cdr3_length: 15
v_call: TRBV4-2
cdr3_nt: TGTGCCAGCAGCCAAGGGCCCGGGGCCGACAATGAGCAGTTCTTC
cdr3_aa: CASSQGPGADNEQFF

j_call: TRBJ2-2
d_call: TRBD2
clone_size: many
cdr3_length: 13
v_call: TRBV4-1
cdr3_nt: TGCGCCAGTCGCGGGAGCGGAACCGGGGAGCTGTTTTTT
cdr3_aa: CASRGSGTGELFF

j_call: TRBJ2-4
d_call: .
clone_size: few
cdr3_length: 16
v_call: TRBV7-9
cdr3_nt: TGTGCCAGCAGCCCTCCCCTGGGGGTCTCGGGACATAGTTTGTACTTC
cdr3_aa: CASSPPLGVSGHSLYF

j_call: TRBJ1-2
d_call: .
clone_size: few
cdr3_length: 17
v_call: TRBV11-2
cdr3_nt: TGTGCCAGCAGCAACCCCTCGGGGGGGGAACCTAACTATGGCTACACCTTC
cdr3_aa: CASSNPSGGEPNYGYTF

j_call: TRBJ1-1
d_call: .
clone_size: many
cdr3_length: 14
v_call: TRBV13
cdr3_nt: TGTGCCAGCAGCTTGGAGGGGGAGAACACTGAAGCTTTCTTT
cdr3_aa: CASSLEGENTEAFF

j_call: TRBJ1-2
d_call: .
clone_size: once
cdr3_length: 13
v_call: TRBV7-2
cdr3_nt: TGTGCCAGCAGCTTACGGGGTGGCTATGGCTACACCTTC
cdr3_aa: CASSLRGGYGYTF

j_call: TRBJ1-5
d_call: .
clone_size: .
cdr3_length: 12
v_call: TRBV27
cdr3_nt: TGTGCCAGCGGGACTTCCGATCAGCCCCAGCATTTT
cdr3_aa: CASGTSDQPQHF

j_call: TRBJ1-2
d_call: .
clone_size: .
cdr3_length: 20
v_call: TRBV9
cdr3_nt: TGTGCCAGCAGCGGTTGGAGGGAGGAAAGGGTCCCACCCCACAACTATGGCTACACCTTC
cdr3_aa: CASSGWREERVPPHNYGYTF

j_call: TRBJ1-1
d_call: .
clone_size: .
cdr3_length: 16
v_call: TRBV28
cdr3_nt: TGTGCCAGCAGTTCATGGTGGCGACCGGAGAACACTGAAGCTTTCTTT
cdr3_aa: CASSSWWRPENTEAFF

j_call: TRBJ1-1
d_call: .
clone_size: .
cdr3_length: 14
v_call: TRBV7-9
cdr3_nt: TGTGCCAGCAGCTTCATGGGGGGGAACACTGAAGCTTTCTTT
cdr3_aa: CASSFMGGNTEAFF

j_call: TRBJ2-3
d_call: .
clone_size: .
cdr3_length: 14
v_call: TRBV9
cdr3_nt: TGTGCCAGCAGCGTAGGTGGGGGCTCAGATACGCAGTATTTT
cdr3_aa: CASSVGGGSDTQYF

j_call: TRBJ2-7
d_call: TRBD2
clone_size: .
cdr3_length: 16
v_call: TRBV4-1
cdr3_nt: TGCGCCAGCAGCCAAGAGGGAGGCCTAGCGGTCTACGAGCAGTACTTC
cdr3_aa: CASSQEGGLAVYEQYF

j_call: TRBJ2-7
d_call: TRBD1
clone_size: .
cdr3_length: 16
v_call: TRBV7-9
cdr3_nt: TGTGCCAGCAGCCCTCCTGTGGACAGGCTGTCCTACGAGCAGTACTTC
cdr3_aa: CASSPPVDRLSYEQYF

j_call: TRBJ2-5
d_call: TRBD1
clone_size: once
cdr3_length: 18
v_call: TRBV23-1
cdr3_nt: TGCGCCAGCAGTCAATCGGTGCCTGGGACAGGGCCTCAAGAGACCCAGTACTTC
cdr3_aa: CASSQSVPGTGPQETQYF

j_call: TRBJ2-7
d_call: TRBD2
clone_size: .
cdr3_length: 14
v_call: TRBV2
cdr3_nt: TGTGCCAGCAGTCCTAGCGGGAGTATCGGCGAGCAGTACTTC
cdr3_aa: CASSPSGSIGEQYF

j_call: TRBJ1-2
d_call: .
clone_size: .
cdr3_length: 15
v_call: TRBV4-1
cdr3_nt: TGCGCCAGCAGCCAAGAAGGCATCCGAAACTATGGCTACACCTTC
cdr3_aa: CASSQEGIRNYGYTF

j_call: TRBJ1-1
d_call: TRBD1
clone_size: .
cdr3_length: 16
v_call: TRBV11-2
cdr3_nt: TGTGCCAGCAGCTCGCCCTCGACAGGGGCCCGCACTGAAGCTTTCTTT
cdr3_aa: CASSSPSTGARTEAFF

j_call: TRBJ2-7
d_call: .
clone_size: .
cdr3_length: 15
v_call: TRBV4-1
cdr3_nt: TGCGCCAGCAGCCAAGTCCTGGACAGACCCTACGAGCAGTACTTC
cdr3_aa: CASSQVLDRPYEQYF

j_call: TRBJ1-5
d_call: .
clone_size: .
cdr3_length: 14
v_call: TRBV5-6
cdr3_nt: TGTGCCAGCAGCTTGGCTCCGGGGGATCAGCCCCAGCATTTT
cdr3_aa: CASSLAPGDQPQHF

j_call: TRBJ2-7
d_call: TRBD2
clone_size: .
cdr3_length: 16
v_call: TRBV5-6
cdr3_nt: TGTGCCAGCAGCGACCGGACTAGCGGGCGGACCTACGAGCAGTACTTC
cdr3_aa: CASSDRTSGRTYEQYF

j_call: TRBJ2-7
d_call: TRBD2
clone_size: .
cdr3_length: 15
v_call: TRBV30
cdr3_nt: TGTGCCTGGGAAACTAGCGGAGAGCATCCCTACGAGCAGTACTTC
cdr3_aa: CAWETSGEHPYEQYF

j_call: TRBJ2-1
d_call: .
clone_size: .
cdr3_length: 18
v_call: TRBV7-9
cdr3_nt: TGTGCCAGCAGCTTATCCATGCGGGGGGGACAGGTCTGGAATGAGCAGTTCTTC
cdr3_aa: CASSLSMRGGQVWNEQFF

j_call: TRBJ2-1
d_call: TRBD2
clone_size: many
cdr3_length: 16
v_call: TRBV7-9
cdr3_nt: TGTGCCAGCAGCCCCCGTGGCGGGAGCGTTTACAATGAGCAGTTCTTC
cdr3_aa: CASSPRGGSVYNEQFF

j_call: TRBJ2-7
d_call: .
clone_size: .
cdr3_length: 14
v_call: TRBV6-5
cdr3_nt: TGTGCCAGCAGTTCCCTAAGGGGGACCTACGAGCAGTACTTC
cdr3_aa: CASSSLRGTYEQYF

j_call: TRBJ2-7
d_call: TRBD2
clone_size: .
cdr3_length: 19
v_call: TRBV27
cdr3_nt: TGTGCCAGCAGTTTAAAGGCCCCACTAGCGGGCAATACTCGGATCGAGCAGTACTTC
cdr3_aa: CASSLKAPLAGNTRIEQYF

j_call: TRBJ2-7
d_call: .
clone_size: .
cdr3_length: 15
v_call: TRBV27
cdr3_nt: TGTGCCAGCAGTCCCAGTAGGGGACATCCTTACGAGCAGTACTTC
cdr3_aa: CASSPSRGHPYEQYF

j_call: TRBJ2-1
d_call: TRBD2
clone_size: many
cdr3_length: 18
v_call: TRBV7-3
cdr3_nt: TGTGCCAGCAGCTTAACGTTACTAGCGGGAGACTCCTACAATGAGCAGTTCTTC
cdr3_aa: CASSLTLLAGDSYNEQFF

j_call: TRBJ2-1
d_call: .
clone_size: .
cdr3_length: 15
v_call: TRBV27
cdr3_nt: TGTGCCAGCAGTTTAATACCGAGCTCCTACAATGAGCAGTTCTTC
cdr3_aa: CASSLIPSSYNEQFF

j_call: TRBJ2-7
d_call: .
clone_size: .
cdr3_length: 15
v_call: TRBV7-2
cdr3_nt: TGTGCCAGCAGCTTATTAGCAGGAGGGTACGACGAGCAGTACTTC
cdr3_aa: CASSLLAGGYDEQYF

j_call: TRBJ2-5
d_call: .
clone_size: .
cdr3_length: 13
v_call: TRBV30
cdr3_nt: TGTGCCTGGATGGAGGAGGCGCAAGAGACCCAGTACTTC
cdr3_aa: CAWMEEAQETQYF

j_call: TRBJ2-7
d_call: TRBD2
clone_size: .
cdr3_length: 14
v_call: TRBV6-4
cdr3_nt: TGTGCCAGCACCGGTAGCGGGCGGACCTACGAGCAGTACTTC
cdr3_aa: CASTGSGRTYEQYF

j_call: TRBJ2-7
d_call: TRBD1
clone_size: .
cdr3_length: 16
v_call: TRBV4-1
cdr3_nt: TGCGCCAGCAGCCGGGACAGATCAATGTCTCCCTACGAGCAGTACTTC
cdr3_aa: CASSRDRSMSPYEQYF

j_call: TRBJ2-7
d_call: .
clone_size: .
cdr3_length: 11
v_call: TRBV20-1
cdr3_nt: TGCAGCACAGGGAACTCCTACGAGCAGTACTTC
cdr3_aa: CSTGNSYEQYF

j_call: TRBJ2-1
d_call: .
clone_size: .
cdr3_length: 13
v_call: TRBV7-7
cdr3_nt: TGTGCCAGCAGCTTAGAAAGTGGCGATGAGCAGTTCTTC
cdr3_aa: CASSLESGDEQFF

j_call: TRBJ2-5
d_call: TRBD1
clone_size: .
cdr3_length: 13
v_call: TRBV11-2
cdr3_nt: TGTGCCAGCAGCTCTACAGGGGTTGAGACCCAGTACTTC
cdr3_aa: CASSSTGVETQYF

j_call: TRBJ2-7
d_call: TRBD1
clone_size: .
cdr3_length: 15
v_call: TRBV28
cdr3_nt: TGTGCCAGCAGTTTATCGGGACAGTACCCCTACGAGCAGTACTTC
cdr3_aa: CASSLSGQYPYEQYF

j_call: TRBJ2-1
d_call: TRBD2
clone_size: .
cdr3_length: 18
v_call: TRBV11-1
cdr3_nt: TGTGCCAGCAGCTTAGGCGTTGATAGCGGGAGGAGCAGGAATGAGCAGTTCTTC
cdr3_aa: CASSLGVDSGRSRNEQFF

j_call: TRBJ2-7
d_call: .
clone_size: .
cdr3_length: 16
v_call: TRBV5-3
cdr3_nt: TGTGCCAGAAGCTTAGAACACAACCCCTATTCCTACGAGCAGTACTTC
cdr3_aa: CARSLEHNPYSYEQYF

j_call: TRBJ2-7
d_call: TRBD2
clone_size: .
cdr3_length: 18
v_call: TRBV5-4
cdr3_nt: TGTGCCAGCAGCTTGGTACCGGGACTAGCGGGAGCTTCCTACGAGCAGTACTTC
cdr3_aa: CASSLVPGLAGASYEQYF

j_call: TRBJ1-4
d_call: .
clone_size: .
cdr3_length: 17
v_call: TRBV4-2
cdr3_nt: TGTGCCAGCAGCCAAGCCCCTCTTGATAGCGGGGGTGAAAAACTGTTTTTT
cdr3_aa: CASSQAPLDSGGEKLFF

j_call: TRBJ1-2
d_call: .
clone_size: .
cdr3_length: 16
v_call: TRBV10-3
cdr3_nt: TGTGCCATCAGTGAGGGGCCTACCGGGACCCCAGATGGCTACACCTTC
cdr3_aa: CAISEGPTGTPDGYTF

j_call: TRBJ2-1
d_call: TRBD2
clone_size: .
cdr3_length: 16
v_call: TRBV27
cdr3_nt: TGTGCCAGCATCTCTAGCGGGGGGAGCTCCTACAATGAGCAGTTCTTC
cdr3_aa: CASISSGGSSYNEQFF

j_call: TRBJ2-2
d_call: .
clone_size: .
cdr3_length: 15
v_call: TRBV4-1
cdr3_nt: TGCGCCAGCAGCCTAGGGGCCGCTGCCGGGGGGGAGCTGTTTTTT
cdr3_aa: CASSLGAAAGGELFF

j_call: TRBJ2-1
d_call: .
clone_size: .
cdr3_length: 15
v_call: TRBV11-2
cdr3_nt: TGTGCCAGCAGCTCTGCCGGGACTTACTACAATGAGCAGTTCTTC
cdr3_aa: CASSSAGTYYNEQFF

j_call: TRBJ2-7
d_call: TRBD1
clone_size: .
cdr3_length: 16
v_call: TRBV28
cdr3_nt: TGTGCCAGCAGTTTACTGGAGGGACAGGGAGGTTACGAGCAGTACTTC
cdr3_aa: CASSLLEGQGGYEQYF

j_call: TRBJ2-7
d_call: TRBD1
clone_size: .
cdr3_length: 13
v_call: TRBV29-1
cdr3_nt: TGCAGCGTCATAAGGGACAGCTCCTACGAGCAGTACTTC
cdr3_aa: CSVIRDSSYEQYF

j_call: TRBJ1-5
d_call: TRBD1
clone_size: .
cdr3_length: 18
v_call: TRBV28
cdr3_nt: TGTGCCAGCAGGGGGGGGAGACAGGGGATGTGGAGCAATCAGCCCCAGCATTTT
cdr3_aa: CASRGGRQGMWSNQPQHF

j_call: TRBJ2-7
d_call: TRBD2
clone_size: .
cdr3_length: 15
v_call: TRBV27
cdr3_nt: TGTGCCAGCAGCGTAGCGGGTCTTGCCCCCTACGAGCAGTACTTC
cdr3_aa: CASSVAGLAPYEQYF

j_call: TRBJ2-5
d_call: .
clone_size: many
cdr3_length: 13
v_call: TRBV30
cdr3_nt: TGTGCCTGGAGTGTCGATTCTCGAGAGACCCAGTACTTC
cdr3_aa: CAWSVDSRETQYF

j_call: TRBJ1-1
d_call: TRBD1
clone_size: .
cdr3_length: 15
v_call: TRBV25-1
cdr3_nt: TGTGCCAGCAGTGAGGACAGGGAGTCGGGCACTGAAGCTTTCTTT
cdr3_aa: CASSEDRESGTEAFF

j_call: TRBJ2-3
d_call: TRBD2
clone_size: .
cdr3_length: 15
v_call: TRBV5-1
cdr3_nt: TGCGCCAGCAGCTTGGGACTAGCGGGAGTAGATACGCAGTATTTT
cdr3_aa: CASSLGLAGVDTQYF

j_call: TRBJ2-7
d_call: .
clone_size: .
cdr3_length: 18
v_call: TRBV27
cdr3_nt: TGTGCCAGCAGCCCATCAAGACTCGACACCAGCCCCTCCTACGAGCAGTACTTC
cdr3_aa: CASSPSRLDTSPSYEQYF

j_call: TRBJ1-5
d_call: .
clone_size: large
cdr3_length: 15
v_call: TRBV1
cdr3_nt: TGCACCAGCAGCCAAGGGGGACAGGGTTTGGAGCCCCAGCATTTT
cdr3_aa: CTSSQGGQGLEPQHF